Following are 2 T cell receptor beta chains from one sample sequenced in a study of T cell repertoires in cytomegalovirus infection. Their antigens remain unidentified. TCRdb independently ran MiXCR on the reads; one entry per CDR3 protein. The sample lists some 590,000 distinct CDR3 sequences; 35% to 50% were seen once. Sequenced material: cultured PBMCs, taken from culture after CMV antigen stimulation. These receptors were obtained from a human donor in good health (CMV status not recorded). Some clones in this sample may be carry-over from other donors' samples.

Regarding this clonotype: Compared with germline, one end of the junction differs, possibly owing to a read error. The chain joins TRBV7-2 to TRBJ1-4; D is possibly TRBD1 (5 bases). CDR1 SGHTA and CDR2 FQGNSA come from the germline V gene. This CDR3 has 14 amino acids. The CDR3 sequence is CASGWGVANEKLCF. The CDR3 nucleotides read TGTGCCAGCGGATGGGGGGTCGCTAATGAAAAACTGTGTTTT.

This chain links TRBV10-3 with TRBJ2-1, with 8 bases matching TRBD2. The CDR3 loop spans 15 amino acids. V lost 5 bases and J lost 4; bases outside the gene matches: 7. CDR1 and CDR2 (germline): ENHRY, SYGVKD. Here the CDR3 reads CAISSGGGFYNEQFF. The CDR3 DNA reads TGTGCCATCAGTAGCGGGGGAGGGTTTTACAATGAGCAGTTCTTC.